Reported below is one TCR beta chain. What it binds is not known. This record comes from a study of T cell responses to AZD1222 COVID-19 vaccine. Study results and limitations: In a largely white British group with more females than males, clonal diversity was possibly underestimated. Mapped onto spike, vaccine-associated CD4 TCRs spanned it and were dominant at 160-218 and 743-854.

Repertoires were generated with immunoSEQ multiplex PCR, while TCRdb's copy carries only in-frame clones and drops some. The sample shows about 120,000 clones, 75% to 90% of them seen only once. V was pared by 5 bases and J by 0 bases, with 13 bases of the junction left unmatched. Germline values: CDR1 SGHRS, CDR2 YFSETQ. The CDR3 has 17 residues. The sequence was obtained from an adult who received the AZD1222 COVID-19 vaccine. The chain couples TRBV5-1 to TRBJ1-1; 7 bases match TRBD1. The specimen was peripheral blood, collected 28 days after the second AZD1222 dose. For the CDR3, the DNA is TGCGCCAGCAGTCCGCGGGACAGATCCACAATGAACACTGAAGCTTTCTTT. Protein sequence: CASSPRDRSTMNTEAFF.